A selection of T cell receptor beta chains follows, all from one sample in a study of cytomegalovirus exposure and HLA in healthy donors. Profiling relied on immunoSEQ multiplex PCR, and the TCRdb table lists in-frame clones only, not all of them. The data contain 60,000 to 70,000 clones, around 81% of them seen just once; the ten biggest clones take up approximately 5.8%. The sequencing input was PBMCs. The receptors shown here come from a man aged 50-59 years in good health and CMV-seronegative. Each CDR3 is given with its conserved first and last residue. Clone size is not always given. Where it is, it says once, few, many or a class for expanded clones.

j_gene	v_gene	abundance	CDR3aa
TRBJ1-4	TRBV30	-	CAWNVQGSEKLFF
TRBJ2-7	TRBV13	-	CASSTGDRGHEQYF
TRBJ1-2	TRBV6-5	-	CASSRRVDYGYTF
TRBJ2-1	TRBV9	few	CASSIPGTNNEQFF
TRBJ2-3	TRBV6-5	-	CASSYRGRGTDTQYF
TRBJ2-2	TRBV25-1	-	CASSEFTQGNSGELFF
TRBJ2-1	TRBV7-2	-	CASSLRLAGESNEQFF
TRBJ2-1	TRBV19	-	CASSIDAGLSYNEQFF
TRBJ2-7	TRBV5-1	once	CASSLGLAGDLVREQYF
TRBJ1-5	TRBV27	-	CASSIRRGGGLQPQHF
TRBJ1-4	TRBV5-1	-	CASSPDSTALATNEKLFF
TRBJ1-1	TRBV28	medium-sized	CASSPLSRTEAFF
TRBJ1-4	TRBV11-2	-	CASSLAGGGSNEKLFF
TRBJ1-1	TRBV7-8	once	CASSLSGATEAFF
TRBJ2-1	TRBV5-4	once	CASSQGLAISYNEQFF
TRBJ1-4	TRBV19	-	CASRPVTDNNEKLFF
TRBJ1-4	TRBV6-1	-	CASSDYRGQGEKLFF
TRBJ2-7	TRBV4-3	few	CATTPGLGTYEQYF
TRBJ2-2	TRBV4-1	-	CASSQTDRVPRTGELFF
TRBJ1-3	TRBV27	-	CASRGRQGASTNF
TRBJ1-2	TRBV6-1	few	CASNGQGIVYGYTF
TRBJ2-7	TRBV2	-	CASRKTGSSYEQYF
TRBJ2-2	TRBV4-2	-	CASSPGGTPNTGELFF
TRBJ2-7	TRBV6-5	once	CAIRTGSYEQYF
TRBJ2-3	TRBV7-2	-	CASSLEGAPSTDTQYF
TRBJ2-7	TRBV28	-	CASRTSGRGKLEQYF
TRBJ2-7	TRBV4-2	few	CASSQPGRTPYEQYF